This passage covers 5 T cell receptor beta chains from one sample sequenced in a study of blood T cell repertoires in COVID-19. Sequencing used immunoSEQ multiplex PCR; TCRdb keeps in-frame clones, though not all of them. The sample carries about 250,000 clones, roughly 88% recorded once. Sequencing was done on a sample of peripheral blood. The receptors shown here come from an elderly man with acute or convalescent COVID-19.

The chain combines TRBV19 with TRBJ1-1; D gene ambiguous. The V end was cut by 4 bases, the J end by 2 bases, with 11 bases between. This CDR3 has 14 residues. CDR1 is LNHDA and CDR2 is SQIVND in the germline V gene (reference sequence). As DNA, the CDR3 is TGTGCCAGTAGTACGGCGGGAGATAACACTGAAGCTTTCTTT. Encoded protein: CASSTAGDNTEAFF.

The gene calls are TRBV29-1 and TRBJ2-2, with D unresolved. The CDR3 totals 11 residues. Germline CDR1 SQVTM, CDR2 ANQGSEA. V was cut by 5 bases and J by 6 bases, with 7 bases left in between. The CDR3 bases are TGCAGCGTTAGGAGTTCCGGGGAGCTGTTTTTT. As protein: CSVRSSGELFF.

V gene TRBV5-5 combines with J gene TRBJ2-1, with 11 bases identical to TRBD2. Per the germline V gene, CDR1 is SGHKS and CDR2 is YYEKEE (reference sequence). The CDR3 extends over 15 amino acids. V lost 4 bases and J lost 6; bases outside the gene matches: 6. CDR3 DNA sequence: TGTGCCAGCAGCCCACTAGCGGGAGACCGCAATGAGCAGTTCTTC. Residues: CASSPLAGDRNEQFF.

The CDR3: CASSGPGGSNSPLHF. CDR3 sequence (DNA): TGTGCCAGCAGTGGACCAGGGGGTTCGAATTCACCCCTCCACTTT. V and J are TRBV2 and TRBJ1-6, with TRBD1 identical over 7 bases. After removal of 4 bases from V and 7 bases from J, the junction contained 7 bases not matched to a gene. Germline V gives CDR1 SNHLY, CDR2 FYNNEI. The CDR3 contains 15 residues.

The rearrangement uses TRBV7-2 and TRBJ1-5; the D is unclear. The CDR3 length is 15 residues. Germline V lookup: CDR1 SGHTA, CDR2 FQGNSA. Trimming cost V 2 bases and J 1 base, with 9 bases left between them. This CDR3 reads CASSLQPGSNQPQHF. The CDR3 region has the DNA TGTGCCAGCAGCTTACAACCGGGGAGCAATCAGCCCCAGCATTTT.